The entry below describes one T cell receptor (beta chain). V lost 1 base, J lost 7 bases, and 17 bases lay in between. From germline, CDR1 is SGHAT and CDR2 FQNNGV. The CDR3 is 16 amino acids. Only in-frame clones appear in the TCRdb table, and some are missing; sequencing was by immunoSEQ multiplex PCR. The repertoire includes some 260,000 clones, around 89% of them detected once, and just under 9% sits in the top ten. These data are taken from a study of blood T cell repertoires in COVID-19. Sequenced sample: PBMCs or T cells enriched from blood (not recorded which). This chain joins TRBV11-2 and TRBJ2-1; possible D gene TRBD2, 5 bases. The TCR originated in a man in his forties or fifties who had recovered from COVID-19. Here the CDR3 DNA reads TGTGCCAGCAGCTTAGTCGGCGGGCCTGATCTTAATGAGCAGTTCTTC. This encodes CASSLVGGPDLNEQFF.